Shown below are 17 T cell receptor beta chains from a single sample sequenced in a study of cytomegalovirus exposure and HLA in healthy donors. The PCR made use of 60 Vbeta and 13 Jbeta primers. Produced via immunoSEQ multiplex PCR; TCRdb's table is partial and in-frame only. The profile shows some 130,000 clones, around four fifths of them singletons. Material: PBMCs. These receptors all come from a woman in her 40s in good health and CMV-seronegative.

This chain links TRBV27 with TRBJ2-5; D is unclear. Trimming took off 6 bases at V and 7 bases at J, with 18 bases between the two ends. CDR3 length: 14 amino acids. From germline, CDR1 is MNHEY and CDR2 SMNVEV (reference sequence). The CDR3 DNA follows: TGTGCCAGCAGGCTGTCCGTGGCGGTGGGGACCCAGTACTTC. Protein product: CASRLSVAVGTQYF.

The chain carries TRBV6-6 and TRBJ2-2; 8 bases line up with TRBD1. Germline V lookup: CDR1 MNHNY, CDR2 SVGAGI (reference sequence). After removal of 6 bases from V and 4 bases from J, the junction contained 10 bases not matched to a gene. There are 16 residues in the CDR3. This CDR3 is CASRPRATGVTGELFF. CDR3 bases: TGTGCCAGCAGGCCCAGGGCGACAGGGGTCACCGGGGAGCTGTTTTTT.

V and J are TRBV28 and TRBJ1-2; 10 bases line up with TRBD1. Trimming cost V 2 bases and J 4 bases; bases outside gene matches: 7. The CDR3 totals 16 residues. CDR1 and CDR2 from the germline V gene are MDHEN and SYDVKM. The CDR3 bases are TGTGCCAGCAGTTTAGGGGACAGGGGTGACGGCTATGGCTACACCTTC. Its protein product is CASSLGDRGDGYGYTF.

The chain is built from TRBV4-1 and TRBJ1-2; 12 nucleotides align to TRBD1. This CDR3 has 17 amino acids. Germline V CDR1 and CDR2: MGHRA, YSYEKL. J gave up 6 bases and V 0 bases, and 8 bases lay outside the gene matches. The CDR3 DNA follows: TGCGCCAGCAGCCAAGATTGGGGGACAGGGGGCAATAATGGCTACACCTTC. Encoded protein: CASSQDWGTGGNNGYTF.

This clone was seen only a few times. The J gene is TRBJ2-7, the V gene TRBV6-5, with D tentatively TRBD2 (6 bases). The CDR3 covers 14 residues. Germline V CDR1 and CDR2: MNHEY, SVGAGI. The V end lost 7 bases, the J end lost 1 base, and 14 bases lay between the germline ends. The CDR3 sequence is CASNQGRGSYEQYF. The CDR3 nucleotides are TGTGCCAGCAACCAGGGACGGGGGTCCTACGAGCAGTACTTC.

The rearrangement joins TRBV4-2 to TRBJ1-2, with no clear D. The ends were cut back, 1 base at V and 4 bases at J, with 10 bases in the middle. CDR1 and CDR2 (germline): LGHNA, YNFKEQ. The CDR3 has 14 amino acids. The CDR3 nucleotides read TGTGCCAGCAGCCAAGTGGCGGCGTTCTATGGCTACACCTTC. Its protein product is CASSQVAAFYGYTF.

The gene calls are TRBV5-1 and TRBJ1-1; D is undetermined. V dropped 2 bases and J dropped 4 bases, with 9 bases sitting between them. The CDR3 extends over 13 amino acids. The germline V gene has CDR1 SGHRS and CDR2 YFSETQ. As DNA, the CDR3 is TGCGCCAGCAGCTTCCCCGGAGGCACTGAAGCTTTCTTT. Its protein is CASSFPGGTEAFF.

V and J are TRBV30 and TRBJ1-1, with 7 bases aligning to TRBD1. This CDR3 comprises 12 residues. CDR1 is GTSNPN, CDR2 SVGIG, per germline (reference sequence). With 4 bases clipped from V and 5 bases from J, the junction kept 4 bases outside the gene matches. CDR3 residues: CAWIPGGTEAFF. The CDR3 region has the DNA TGTGCCTGGATTCCAGGGGGGACTGAAGCTTTCTTT.

The gene calls are TRBV9 and TRBJ2-7, with 11 bases lining up with TRBD2. The trim removed 0 bases at V and 6 bases at J, leaving 5 bases unmatched. The length of the CDR3 is 15 residues. Germline lookup yields CDR1 SGDLS and CDR2 YYNGEE. As DNA, the CDR3 is TGTGCCAGCAGCGTAGTAGCGGGGGGGCCGAGCGAGCAGTACTTC. Protein sequence: CASSVVAGGPSEQYF.

The rearrangement uses TRBV19 and TRBJ1-4; 7 bases align to TRBD1. The CDR3 covers 15 residues. J gave up 4 bases and V 6 bases, and 8 bases lay outside the gene matches. The germline V gene has CDR1 LNHDA and CDR2 SQIVND (reference sequence). The CDR3: CASSAGTAINEKLFF. In nucleotides, the CDR3 is TGTGCCAGTAGCGCCGGGACAGCTATTAATGAAAAACTGTTTTTT.

The chain couples TRBV7-9 to TRBJ1-4, with no clear D. Germline assignment: CDR1 SEHNR and CDR2 FQNEAQ (reference sequence). CDR3 length equals 16 residues. The germline V and J ends were trimmed by 2 bases and 0 bases, with 10 bases remaining between them. The CDR3 spells CASSLFVGATNEKLFF. CDR3 sequence (DNA): TGTGCCAGCAGCTTATTTGTCGGGGCAACTAATGAAAAACTGTTTTTT.

The V call is TRBV7-2, the J call TRBJ1-4, with TRBD1 as a possible D gene (6 bases). The CDR3 extends over 14 amino acids. The germline CDR1 and CDR2 sequences are SGHTA and FQGNSA. The V end lost 5 bases, the J end lost 11 bases, and 18 bases lay between the germline ends. CDR3 sequence: CASSLRQANGKLFF. CDR3 nucleotides: TGTGCCAGCAGCCTCCGACAGGCAAATGGGAAACTGTTTTTT.

The chain uses TRBV7-9 and TRBJ1-2; TRBD1 matches 7 bases. V shed 2 bases and J 4 bases; nucleotides not matched to a gene: 10. The CDR3 extends over 16 amino acids. Germline assignment: CDR1 SEHNR and CDR2 FQNEAQ (reference sequence). DNA of the CDR3: TGTGCCAGCAGCTTAAATATAGACAGGGCCCCCTATGGCTACACCTTC. Translated: CASSLNIDRAPYGYTF.

Only a few counts were recorded for this clone. V is TRBV7-9 and J is TRBJ1-4; the D is unclear. V was pared by 4 bases and J by 6 bases, with 12 bases between. The CDR3 loop spans 14 amino acids. CDR1 and CDR2 (germline): SEHNR, FQNEAQ (reference sequence). The CDR3 bases are TGTGCCAGCAGCTCCATAGGAGGAGATGAAAAACTGTTTTTT. Translated: CASSSIGGDEKLFF.

The chain links TRBV27 to TRBJ2-7; the D is unclear. Germline V gene lookup returns CDR1 MNHEY and CDR2 SMNVEV (reference sequence). The germline V and J ends were trimmed by 0 bases and 2 bases, with 11 bases remaining between them. This CDR3 spans 15 amino acids. CDR3 amino acids: CASSLSAQVAYEQYF. The CDR3 DNA follows: TGTGCCAGCAGTTTATCCGCTCAGGTAGCCTACGAGCAGTACTTC.

This chain connects TRBV9 to TRBJ2-2, with 13 bases identical to TRBD2. The CDR3 consists of 18 residues. Germline V gene data show CDR1 as SGDLS and CDR2 as YYNGEE. Trimming cost V 3 bases and J 6 bases; bases outside gene matches: 11. CDR3 sequence (DNA): TGTGCCAGCAGCGACGGACTAGCGGGGGCCCCGAGGGCCGGGGAGCTGTTTTTT. Amino acid sequence: CASSDGLAGAPRAGELFF.

This chain uses TRBV6-1 with TRBJ2-5; 9 bases are a match to TRBD1. Germline CDR1 reads MNHNS; CDR2 reads SASEGT. The CDR3 contains 14 residues. The V segment lost 6 bases and the J segment 3 bases; nucleotides outside the gene matches: 5. The CDR3: CASRTGTGKETQYF. The CDR3, as DNA: TGTGCCAGCAGGACTGGGACAGGGAAAGAGACCCAGTACTTC.